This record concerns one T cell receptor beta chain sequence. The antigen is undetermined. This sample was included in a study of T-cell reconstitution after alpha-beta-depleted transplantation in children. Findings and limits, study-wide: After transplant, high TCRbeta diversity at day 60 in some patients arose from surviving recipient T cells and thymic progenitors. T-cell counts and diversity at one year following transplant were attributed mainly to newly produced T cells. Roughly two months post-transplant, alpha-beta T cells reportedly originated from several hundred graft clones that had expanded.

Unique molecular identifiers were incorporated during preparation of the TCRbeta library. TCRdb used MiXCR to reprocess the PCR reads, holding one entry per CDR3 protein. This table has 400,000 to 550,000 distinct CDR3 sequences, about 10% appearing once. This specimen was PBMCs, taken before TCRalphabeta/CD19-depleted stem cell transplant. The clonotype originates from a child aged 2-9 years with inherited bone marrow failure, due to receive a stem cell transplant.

CDR3 DNA: TGTGCCAGCAGCTCCCTTTCGGTTAGCGGGGAGGGTGAGCAGTTCTTC. Translating gives CASSSLSVSGEGEQFF. The gene calls are TRBV7-6 and TRBJ2-1, with 8 bases that match TRBD2. Trimming at V came to 4 bases and at J to 9 bases, leaving 14 bases not matched to a gene. The CDR3 contains 16 residues. CDR1 SGHVS and CDR2 FNYEAQ come from the germline V gene.